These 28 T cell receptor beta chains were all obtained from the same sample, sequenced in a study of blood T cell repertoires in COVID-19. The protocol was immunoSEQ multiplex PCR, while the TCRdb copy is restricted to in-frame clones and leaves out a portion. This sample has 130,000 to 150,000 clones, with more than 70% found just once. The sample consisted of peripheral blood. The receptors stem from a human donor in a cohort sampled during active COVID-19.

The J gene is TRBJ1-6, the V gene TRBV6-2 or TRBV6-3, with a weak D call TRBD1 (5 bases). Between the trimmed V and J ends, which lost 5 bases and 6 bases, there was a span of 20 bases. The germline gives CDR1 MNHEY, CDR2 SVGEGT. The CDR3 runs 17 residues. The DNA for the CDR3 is TGTGCCAGCAGTCGTAAACCGGGGGACGGGCCTAATTCACCCCTCCACTTT. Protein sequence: CASSRKPGDGPNSPLHF.

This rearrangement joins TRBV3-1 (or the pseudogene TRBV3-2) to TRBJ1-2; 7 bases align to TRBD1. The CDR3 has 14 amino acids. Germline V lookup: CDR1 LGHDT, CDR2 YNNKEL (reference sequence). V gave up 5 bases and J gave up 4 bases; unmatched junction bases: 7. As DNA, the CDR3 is TGTGCCAGCAGCTTTCCGGGACAGATCTATGGCTACACCTTC. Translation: CASSFPGQIYGYTF.

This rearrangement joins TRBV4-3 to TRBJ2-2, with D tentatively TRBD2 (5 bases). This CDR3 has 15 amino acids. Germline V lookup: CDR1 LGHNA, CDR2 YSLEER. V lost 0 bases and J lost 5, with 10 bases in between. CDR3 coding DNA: TGCGCCAGCAGCCAAGATGGTCGGGGTACCGGGGAGCTGTTTTTT. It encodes CASSQDGRGTGELFF.

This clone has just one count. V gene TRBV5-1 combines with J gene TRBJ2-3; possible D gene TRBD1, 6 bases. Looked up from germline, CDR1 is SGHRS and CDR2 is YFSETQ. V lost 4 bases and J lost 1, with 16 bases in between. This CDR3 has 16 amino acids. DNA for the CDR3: TGCGCCAGCAGCCCTGCCAGGGGACCCCGCACAGATACGCAGTATTTT. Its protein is CASSPARGPRTDTQYF.

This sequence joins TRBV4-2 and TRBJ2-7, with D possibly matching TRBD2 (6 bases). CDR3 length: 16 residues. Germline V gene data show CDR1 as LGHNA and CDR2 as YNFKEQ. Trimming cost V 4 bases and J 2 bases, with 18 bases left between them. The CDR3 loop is CASSPYTAGYAYEQYF. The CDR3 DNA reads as TGTGCCAGCAGCCCCTACACTGCGGGATACGCCTACGAGCAGTACTTC.

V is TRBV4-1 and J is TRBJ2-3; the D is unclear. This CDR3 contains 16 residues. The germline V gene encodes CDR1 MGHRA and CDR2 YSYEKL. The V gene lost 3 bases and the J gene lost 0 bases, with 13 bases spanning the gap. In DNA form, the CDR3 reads TGCGCCAGCAGCCAGTTCTCTATAGCAAGCACAGATACGCAGTATTTT. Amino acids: CASSQFSIASTDTQYF.

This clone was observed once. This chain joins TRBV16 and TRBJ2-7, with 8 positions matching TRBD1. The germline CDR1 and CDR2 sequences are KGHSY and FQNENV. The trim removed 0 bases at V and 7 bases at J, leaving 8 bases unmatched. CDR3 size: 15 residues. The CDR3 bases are TGTGCCAGCAGCCAATCGGGCCAGGGGGCTAGGGAGCAGTACTTC. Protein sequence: CASSQSGQGAREQYF.

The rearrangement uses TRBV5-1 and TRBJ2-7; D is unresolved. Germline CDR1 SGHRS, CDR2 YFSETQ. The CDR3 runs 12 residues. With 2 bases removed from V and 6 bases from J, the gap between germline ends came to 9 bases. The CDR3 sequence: CASSLSSSEQYF. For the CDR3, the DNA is TGCGCCAGCAGCTTATCCTCCAGCGAGCAGTACTTC.

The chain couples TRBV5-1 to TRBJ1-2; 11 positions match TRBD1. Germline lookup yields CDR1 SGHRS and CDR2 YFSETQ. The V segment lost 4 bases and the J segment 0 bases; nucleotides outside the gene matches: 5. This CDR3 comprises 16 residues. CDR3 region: CASSSPGQGANYGYTF. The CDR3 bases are TGCGCCAGCAGCAGTCCGGGACAGGGGGCTAACTATGGCTACACCTTC.

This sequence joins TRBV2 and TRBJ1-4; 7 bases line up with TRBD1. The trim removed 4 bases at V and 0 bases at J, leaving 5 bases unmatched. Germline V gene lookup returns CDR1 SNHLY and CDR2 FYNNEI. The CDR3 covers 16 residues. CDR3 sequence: CASSGGTATTNEKLFF. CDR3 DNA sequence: TGTGCCAGCAGTGGGGGGACAGCCACAACTAATGAAAAACTGTTTTTT.

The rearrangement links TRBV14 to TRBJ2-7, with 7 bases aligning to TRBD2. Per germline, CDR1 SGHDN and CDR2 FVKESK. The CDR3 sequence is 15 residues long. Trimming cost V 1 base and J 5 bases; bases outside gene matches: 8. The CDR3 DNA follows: TGTGCCAGCAGCCAAGCAATGGCGGGAGAGAACGAGCAGTACTTC. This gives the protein CASSQAMAGENEQYF.

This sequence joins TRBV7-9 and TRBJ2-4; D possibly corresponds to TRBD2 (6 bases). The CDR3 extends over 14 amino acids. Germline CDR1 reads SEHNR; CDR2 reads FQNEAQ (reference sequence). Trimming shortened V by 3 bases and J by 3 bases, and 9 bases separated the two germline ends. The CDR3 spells CASSLGGGKNIQYF. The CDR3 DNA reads TGTGCCAGCAGCTTGGGGGGAGGCAAAAACATTCAGTACTTC. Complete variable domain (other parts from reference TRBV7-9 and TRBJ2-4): DTGVSQNPRHKITKRGQNVTFRCDPISEHNRLYWYRQTLGQGPEFLTYFQNEAQLEKSRLLSDRFSAERPKGSFSTLEIQRTEQGDSAMYLCASSLGGGKNIQYFGAGTRLSVL.

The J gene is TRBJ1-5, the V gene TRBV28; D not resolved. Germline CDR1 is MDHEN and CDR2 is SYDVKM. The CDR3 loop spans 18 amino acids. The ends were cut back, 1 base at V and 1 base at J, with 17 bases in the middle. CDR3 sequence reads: CASSLFSGRSGSNQPQHF. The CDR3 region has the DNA TGTGCCAGCAGTTTATTCTCAGGAAGGAGCGGGAGCAATCAGCCCCAGCATTTT.

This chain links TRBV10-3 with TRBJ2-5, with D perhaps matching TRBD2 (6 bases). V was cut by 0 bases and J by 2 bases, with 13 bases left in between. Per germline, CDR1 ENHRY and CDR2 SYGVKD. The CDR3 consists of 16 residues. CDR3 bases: TGTGCCATCAGTGAGTCCCTGCGGGACGGTCAAGAGACCCAGTACTTC. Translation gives CAISESLRDGQETQYF.

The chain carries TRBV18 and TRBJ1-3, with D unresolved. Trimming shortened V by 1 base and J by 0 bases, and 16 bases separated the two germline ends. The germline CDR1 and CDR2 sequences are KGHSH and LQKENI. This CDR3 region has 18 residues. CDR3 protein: CASSPRTAMGSSGNTIYF. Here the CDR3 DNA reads TGTGCCAGCTCACCACGTACCGCGATGGGGAGCTCTGGAAACACCATATATTTT. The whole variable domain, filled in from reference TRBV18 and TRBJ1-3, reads NAGVMQNPRHLVRRRGQEARLRCSPMKGHSHVYWYRQLPEEGLKFMVYLQKENIIDESGMPKERFSAEFPKEGPSILRIQQVVRGDSAAYFCASSPRTAMGSSGNTIYFGEGSWLTVV.

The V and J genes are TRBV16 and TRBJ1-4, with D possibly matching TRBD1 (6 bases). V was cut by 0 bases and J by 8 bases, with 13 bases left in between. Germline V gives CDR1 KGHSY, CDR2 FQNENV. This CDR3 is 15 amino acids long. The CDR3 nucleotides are TGTGCCAGCAGCCAATCGGGGGCCCCGGGGGAAAAACTGTTTTTT. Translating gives CASSQSGAPGEKLFF.

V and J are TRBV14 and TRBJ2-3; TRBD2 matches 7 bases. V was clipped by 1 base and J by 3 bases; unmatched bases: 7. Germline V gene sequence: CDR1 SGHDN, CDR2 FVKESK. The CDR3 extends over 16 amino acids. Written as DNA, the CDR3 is TGTGCCAGCAGCCAAGGCTGGACTAGAGGAACAGATACGCAGTATTTT. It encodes CASSQGWTRGTDTQYF.

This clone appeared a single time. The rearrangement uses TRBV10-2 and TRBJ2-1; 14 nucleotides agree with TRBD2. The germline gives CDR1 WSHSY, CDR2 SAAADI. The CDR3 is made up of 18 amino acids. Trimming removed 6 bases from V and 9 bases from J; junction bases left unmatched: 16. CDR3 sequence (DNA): TGCGCCAGCAGGGGGGGGACTAGCGGGAGCTTCGGCTTGGGTGAGCAGTTCTTC. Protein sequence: CASRGGTSGSFGLGEQFF.

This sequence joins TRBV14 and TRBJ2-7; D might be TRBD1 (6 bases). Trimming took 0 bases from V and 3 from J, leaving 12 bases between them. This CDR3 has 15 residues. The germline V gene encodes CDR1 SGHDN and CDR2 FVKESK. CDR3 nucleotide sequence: TGTGCCAGCAGCCAAGAACAGGCAGGGGACTACGAGCAGTACTTC. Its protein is CASSQEQAGDYEQYF.

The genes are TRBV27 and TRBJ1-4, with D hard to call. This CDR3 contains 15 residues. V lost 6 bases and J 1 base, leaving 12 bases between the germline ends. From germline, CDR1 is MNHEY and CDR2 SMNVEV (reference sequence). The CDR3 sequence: CASSFSGGTNEKLFF. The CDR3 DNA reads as TGTGCCAGCAGCTTCTCCGGTGGAACTAATGAAAAACTGTTTTTT.

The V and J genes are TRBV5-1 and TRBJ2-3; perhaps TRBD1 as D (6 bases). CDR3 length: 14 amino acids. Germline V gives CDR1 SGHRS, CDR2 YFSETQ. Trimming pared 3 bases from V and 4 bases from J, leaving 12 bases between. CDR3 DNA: TGCGCCAGCAGCTCGGGACAAAGCGCAGATACGCAGTATTTT. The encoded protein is CASSSGQSADTQYF.

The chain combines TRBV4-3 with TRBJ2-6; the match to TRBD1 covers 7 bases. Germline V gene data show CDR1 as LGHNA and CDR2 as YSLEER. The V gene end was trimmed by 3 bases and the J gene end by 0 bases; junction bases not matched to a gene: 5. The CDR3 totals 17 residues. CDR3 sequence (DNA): TGCGCCAGCAGCCAGGGTTCAGGGGGCTCTGGGGCCAACGTCCTGACTTTC. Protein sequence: CASSQGSGGSGANVLTF.

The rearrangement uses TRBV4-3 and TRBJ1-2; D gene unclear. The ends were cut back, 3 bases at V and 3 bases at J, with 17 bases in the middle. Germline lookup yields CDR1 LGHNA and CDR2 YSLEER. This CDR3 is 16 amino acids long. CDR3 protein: CASSQGSRGTDYGYTF. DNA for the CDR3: TGCGCCAGCAGCCAGGGTAGCCGGGGTACGGACTATGGCTACACCTTC.

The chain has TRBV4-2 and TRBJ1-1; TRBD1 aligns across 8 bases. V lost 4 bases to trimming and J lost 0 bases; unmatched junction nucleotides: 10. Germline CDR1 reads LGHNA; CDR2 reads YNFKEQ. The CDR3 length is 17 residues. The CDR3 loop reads CASSPPRQGRMNTEAFF. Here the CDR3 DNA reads TGTGCCAGCAGCCCCCCGAGACAGGGGCGCATGAACACTGAAGCTTTCTTT.

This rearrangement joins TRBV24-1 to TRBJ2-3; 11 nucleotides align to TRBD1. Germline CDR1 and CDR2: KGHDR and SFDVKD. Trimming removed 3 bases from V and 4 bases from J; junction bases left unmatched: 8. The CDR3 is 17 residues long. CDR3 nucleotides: TGTGCCACCAGTGATCCAATCGGACAGGGGGCGGCAGATACGCAGTATTTT. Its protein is CATSDPIGQGAADTQYF.

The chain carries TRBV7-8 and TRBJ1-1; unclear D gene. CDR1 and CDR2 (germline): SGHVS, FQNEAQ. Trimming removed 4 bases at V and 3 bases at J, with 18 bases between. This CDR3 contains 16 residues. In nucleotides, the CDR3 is TGTGCCAGCAGCTCTCTTTCGGGGTTTGGGGACACTGAAGCTTTCTTT. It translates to CASSSLSGFGDTEAFF.

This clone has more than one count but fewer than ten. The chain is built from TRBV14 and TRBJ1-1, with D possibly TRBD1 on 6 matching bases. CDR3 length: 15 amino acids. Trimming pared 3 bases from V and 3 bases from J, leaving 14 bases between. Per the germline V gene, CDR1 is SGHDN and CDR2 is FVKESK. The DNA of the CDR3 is TGTGCCAGCAGCCAGATGGGGGCTTGGGACACTGAAGCTTTCTTT. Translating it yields CASSQMGAWDTEAFF.

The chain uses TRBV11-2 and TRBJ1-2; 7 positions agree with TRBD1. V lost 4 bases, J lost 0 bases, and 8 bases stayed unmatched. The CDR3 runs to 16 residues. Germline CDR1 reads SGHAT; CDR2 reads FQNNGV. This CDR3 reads CASSSYTGTANYGYTF. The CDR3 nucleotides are TGTGCCAGCAGCTCGTATACCGGGACAGCTAACTATGGCTACACCTTC.